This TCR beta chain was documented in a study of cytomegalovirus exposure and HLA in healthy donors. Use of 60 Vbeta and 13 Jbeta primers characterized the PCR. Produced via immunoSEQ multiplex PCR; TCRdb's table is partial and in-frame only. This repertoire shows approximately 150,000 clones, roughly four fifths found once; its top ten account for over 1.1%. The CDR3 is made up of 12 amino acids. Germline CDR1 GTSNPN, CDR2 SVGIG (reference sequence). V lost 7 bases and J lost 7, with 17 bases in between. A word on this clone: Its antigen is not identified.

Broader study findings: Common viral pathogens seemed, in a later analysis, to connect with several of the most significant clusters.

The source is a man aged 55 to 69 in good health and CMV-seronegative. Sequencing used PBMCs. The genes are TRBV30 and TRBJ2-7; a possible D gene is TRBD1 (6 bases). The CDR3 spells CAFWGPREEQYF. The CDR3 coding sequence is TGTGCCTTTTGGGGGCCCAGGGAAGAGCAGTACTTC.